This T cell receptor beta chain comes out of a study of blood T cells in healthy people across ages. Findings and caveats of the study: Age brought a roughly linear fall in TCR beta diversity measured per million T cells.

Sample-barcoded 5' priming and a J-beta primer mix drove a second PCR of 7 to 11 cycles. In TCRdb, the 5' RACE reads were re-called with MiXCR into one record per CDR3 protein. This sample has approximately 670,000 distinct CDR3 sequences, with around 41% found just once. RNA extraction gave at least 5.5 micrograms of total RNA per sample. With respect to this clonotype: The target antigen is unknown.

Sequencing used blood. The TCR comes from an elderly man in good health.

Written as DNA, the CDR3 is TGTGCCAGCAGTTACGGACAGGGAGGGCAGCCCCAGCATTTT. This sequence encodes CASSYGQGGQPQHF. V gene TRBV6-6 combines with J gene TRBJ1-5; 8 bases map to TRBD1. Germline V gene lookup returns CDR1 MNHNY and CDR2 SVGAGI (reference sequence). V lost 2 bases to trimming and J lost 7 bases; unmatched junction nucleotides: 4. The CDR3 loop spans 14 amino acids.